This T cell receptor beta chain emerged from a study of blood T cell repertoires in COVID-19 (dated by TCRdb to 2020 to 2022). Concerning the study at large: Samples from collaborators originated in the United States, Italy and Spain and spanned both the acute and convalescent phases of COVID-19. The repertoires were released in a freely available public database meant as a resource for research on the immune response to SARS-CoV-2. Deeply sampled blood TCRbeta repertoires from subjects exposed to, actively infected with, or recovered from COVID-19 were included in the dataset. HLA class I and class II types, where available, came from metadata supplied by the sample provider rather than from assay-based typing. Sample metadata almost always included a de-identified subject ID, COVID-19 status, age in years and sex. The material from the prospective study consisted of cDNA or gDNA derived from T cells, B-cell-depleted T cells, or PBMCs. The samples were drawn from the first 160 participants of the ongoing ImmuneRACE study and from some 1,300 subjects provided by 6 global collaborators.

TCRbeta CDR3 regions were amplified from genomic DNA using the immunoSEQ Assay, a bias-controlled multiplex PCR. Turning to the authors' computational methods: The number of nucleated cells in each sample was estimated by amplification of reference gene primers within the assay. Sequence reads were collapsed and filtered to measure the absolute abundance of every unique TCRbeta CDR3 rearrangement. Productive Simpson clonality was computed per sample as the square root of Simpson's diversity index over productive rearrangements. TCRdb provides this immuneACCESS table in a form limited to in-frame rearrangements. Some clones are lacking; in checked studies, under half of them reflect an unresolved V gene, and why the rest are absent is not known. For V, J and clone size, that table is used; D and trimming come from the DNA. This sample comprises approximately 70,000 clones, approximately 93% of them detected only once. 2.5% to 3% of the sample goes to the ten largest clones.

V is reduced by 4 bases and J by 9 bases, leaving a spacing of 16 bases between them. The CDR3 runs 14 residues from the cysteine to the phenylalanine. The retained sequence is limited to the CDR3, 42 bases, with the frame set at the first base. From the germline V gene, CDR1 is SNHLY and CDR2 is FYNNEI. On this clone itself: Its antigen has not been determined. No much larger clone exists at a distance of one base, and base qualities are not known.

In Seattle, one collaborating source enrolled patients while the infection was active and tracked those patients longitudinally over the course of disease. The collaborating institutions used their own protocols to collect whole blood in K2EDTA tubes. For TCRbeta analysis, collaborators shipped samples in one of three forms: frozen whole blood, isolated PBMCs, or DNA extracted from either of those sample types. Findings and caveats that apply to the study as a whole: The quantity of clinical and demographic metadata differed by source and by participant and was supplied without curation.

The sequenced sample consisted of peripheral blood. The rearranged segments are TRBV2 and TRBJ2-1; tentative D gene TRBD2, with 5 bases matching. The origin of this receptor is a man in his fifties or sixties with COVID-19, enrolled during active disease. Here the CDR3 is given as CASSVIRAGGEQFF. The DNA sequence is TGTGCCAGCAGTGTTATAAGGGCGGGCGGTGAGCAGTTCTTC.